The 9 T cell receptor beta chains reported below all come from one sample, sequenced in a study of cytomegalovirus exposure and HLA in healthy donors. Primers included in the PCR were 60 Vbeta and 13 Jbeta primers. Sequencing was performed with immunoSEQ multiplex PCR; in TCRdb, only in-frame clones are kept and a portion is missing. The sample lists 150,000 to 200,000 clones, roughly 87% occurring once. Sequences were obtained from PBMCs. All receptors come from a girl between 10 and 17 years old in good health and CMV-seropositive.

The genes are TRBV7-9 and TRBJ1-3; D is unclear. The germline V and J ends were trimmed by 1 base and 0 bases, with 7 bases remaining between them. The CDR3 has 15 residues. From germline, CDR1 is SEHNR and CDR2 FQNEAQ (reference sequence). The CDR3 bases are TGTGCCAGCAGCTTAGTCTATCGCTCTGGAAACACCATATATTTT. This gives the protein CASSLVYRSGNTIYF.

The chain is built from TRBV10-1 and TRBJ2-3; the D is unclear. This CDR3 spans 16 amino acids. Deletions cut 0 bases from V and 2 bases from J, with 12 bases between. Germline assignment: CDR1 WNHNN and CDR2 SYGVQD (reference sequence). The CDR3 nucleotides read TGCGCCAGCAGTGAGTCCTTCGCGGCCTCCACAGATACGCAGTATTTT. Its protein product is CASSESFAASTDTQYF.

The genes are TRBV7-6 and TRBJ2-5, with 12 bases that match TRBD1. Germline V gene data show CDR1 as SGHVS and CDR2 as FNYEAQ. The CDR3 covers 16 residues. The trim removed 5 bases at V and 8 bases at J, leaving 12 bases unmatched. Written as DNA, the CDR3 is TGTGCCAGCAGCCCCGTACCCGGGACAGGGGGCCAAACCCAGTACTTC. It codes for CASSPVPGTGGQTQYF.

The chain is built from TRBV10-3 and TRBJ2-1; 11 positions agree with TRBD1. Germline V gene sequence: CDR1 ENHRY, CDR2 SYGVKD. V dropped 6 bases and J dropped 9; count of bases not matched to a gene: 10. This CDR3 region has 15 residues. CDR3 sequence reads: CAIRGGTGGEGEQFF. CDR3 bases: TGTGCCATCAGGGGGGGGACAGGGGGTGAGGGTGAGCAGTTCTTC.

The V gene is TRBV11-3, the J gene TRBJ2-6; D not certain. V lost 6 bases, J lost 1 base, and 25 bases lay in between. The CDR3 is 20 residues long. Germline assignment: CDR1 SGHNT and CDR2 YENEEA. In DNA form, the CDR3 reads TGTGCCAGCAGAACCCCGGTTACATGGGCTCCAAGATCTGGGGCCAACGTCCTGACTTTC. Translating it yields CASRTPVTWAPRSGANVLTF.

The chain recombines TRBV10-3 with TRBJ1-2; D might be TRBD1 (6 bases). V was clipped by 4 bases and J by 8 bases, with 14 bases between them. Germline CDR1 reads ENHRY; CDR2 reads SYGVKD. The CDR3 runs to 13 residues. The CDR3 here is CAISVLGASGYTF. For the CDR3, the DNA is TGTGCCATCAGTGTGTTGGGGGCGTCGGGCTACACCTTC.

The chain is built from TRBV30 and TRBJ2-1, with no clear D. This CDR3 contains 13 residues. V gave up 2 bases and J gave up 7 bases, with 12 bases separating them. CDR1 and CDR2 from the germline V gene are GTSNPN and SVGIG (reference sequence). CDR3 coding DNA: TGTGCCTGGAGTATACCCAATCGGAATGAGCAGTTCTTC. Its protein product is CAWSIPNRNEQFF.

The CDR3 nucleotides are TGTGCCAGCAGCCCCCCCGGGCAGGGGTTAAGAACTGAAGCTTTCTTT. Translated: CASSPPGQGLRTEAFF. The chain links TRBV7-9 to TRBJ1-1, with a possible D match to TRBD1 (6 bases). Looked up from germline, CDR1 is SEHNR and CDR2 is FQNEAQ (reference sequence). This CDR3 has 16 residues. Trimming pared 5 bases from V and 5 bases from J, leaving 21 bases between.

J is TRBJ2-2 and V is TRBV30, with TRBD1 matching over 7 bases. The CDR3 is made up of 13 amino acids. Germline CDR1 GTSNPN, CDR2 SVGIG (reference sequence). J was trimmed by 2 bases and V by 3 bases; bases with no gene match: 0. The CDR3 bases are TGTGCCTGGAGAGGGGGCAACACCGGGGAGCTGTTTTTT. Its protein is CAWRGGNTGELFF.